Shown below are 6 T cell receptor beta chains from a single sample sequenced in a study of T cell repertoires in ileal Crohn's disease. Time point here: proximal margin of the surgical specimen (macroscopically non-inflamed). Profiling relied on immunoSEQ multiplex PCR, and the TCRdb table lists in-frame clones only, not all of them. The profile shows about 4,800 clones, around 86% of them singletons. Sample: ileal tissue. Source of these receptors: an adult with Crohn's disease.

The CDR3 protein is CASSFRGAIGSSEQFF. The CDR3 bases are TGTGCCAGCAGCTTTCGGGGAGCCATCGGTTCTTCTGAGCAGTTCTTC. The chain carries TRBV7-2 and TRBJ2-1; D is possibly TRBD2 (5 bases). With 3 bases removed from V and 9 bases from J, the gap between germline ends came to 21 bases. The CDR3 extends over 16 amino acids. Germline V gene sequence: CDR1 SGHTA, CDR2 FQGNSA.

The chain couples TRBV5-1 to TRBJ1-4; 7 bases map to TRBD1. The V gene end was trimmed by 3 bases and the J gene end by 15 bases; junction bases not matched to a gene: 11. Germline V lookup: CDR1 SGHRS, CDR2 YFSETQ. The CDR3 has 13 amino acids. The CDR3 here is CASSSTGTVNLFF. The CDR3 nucleotides are TGCGCCAGCAGCTCAACCGGGACAGTGAATTTGTTTTTT.

The rearrangement uses TRBV28 and TRBJ1-1; D is undetermined. This CDR3 spans 14 amino acids. CDR1 is MDHEN and CDR2 is SYDVKM in the germline V gene. The V end lost 2 bases, the J end lost 3 bases, and 10 bases lay between the germline ends. The CDR3 DNA follows: TGTGCCAGCAGTTTAGAGGCGCCAGACACTGAAGCTTTCTTT. Residues: CASSLEAPDTEAFF.

CDR3 in DNA: TGTGCCAGCAGCCGACAGGCTAATGAAAAACTGTTTTTT. It codes for CASSRQANEKLFF. The chain joins TRBV6-6 to TRBJ1-4; a weak D match, TRBD1 (6 bases). This CDR3 region has 13 residues. Between the trimmed V and J ends, which lost 6 bases and 3 bases, there was a span of 8 bases. Looked up from germline, CDR1 is MNHNY and CDR2 is SVGAGI (reference sequence).

The chain links TRBV7-3 to TRBJ1-1; weak D call: TRBD1 (5 bases). There are 13 residues in the CDR3. Trimming took 4 bases from V and 7 from J, leaving 13 bases between them. CDR1 SGHTA and CDR2 FQGTGA come from the germline V gene. The CDR3 DNA reads as TGTGCCAGCAGCTCCAGGGACGGCGTTGAAGCTTTCTTT. Protein sequence: CASSSRDGVEAFF. Combining the CDR3 with reference TRBV7-3 and TRBJ1-1 gives the whole variable domain GAGVSQTPSNKVTEKGKYVELRCDPISGHTALYWYRQSLGQGPEFLIYFQGTGAADDSGLPNDRFFAVRPEGSVSTLKIQRTERGDSAVYLCASSSRDGVEAFFGQGTRLTVV.

J is TRBJ2-1 and V is TRBV28; a possible D gene is TRBD1 (6 bases). The CDR3 sequence is 14 residues long. The V and J ends lost 2 bases and 4 bases respectively, with 9 bases between them. The germline gives CDR1 MDHEN, CDR2 SYDVKM. CDR3 sequence: CASSLTGSYNEQFF. The CDR3 bases are TGTGCCAGCAGTTTAACAGGGTCGTACAATGAGCAGTTCTTC.